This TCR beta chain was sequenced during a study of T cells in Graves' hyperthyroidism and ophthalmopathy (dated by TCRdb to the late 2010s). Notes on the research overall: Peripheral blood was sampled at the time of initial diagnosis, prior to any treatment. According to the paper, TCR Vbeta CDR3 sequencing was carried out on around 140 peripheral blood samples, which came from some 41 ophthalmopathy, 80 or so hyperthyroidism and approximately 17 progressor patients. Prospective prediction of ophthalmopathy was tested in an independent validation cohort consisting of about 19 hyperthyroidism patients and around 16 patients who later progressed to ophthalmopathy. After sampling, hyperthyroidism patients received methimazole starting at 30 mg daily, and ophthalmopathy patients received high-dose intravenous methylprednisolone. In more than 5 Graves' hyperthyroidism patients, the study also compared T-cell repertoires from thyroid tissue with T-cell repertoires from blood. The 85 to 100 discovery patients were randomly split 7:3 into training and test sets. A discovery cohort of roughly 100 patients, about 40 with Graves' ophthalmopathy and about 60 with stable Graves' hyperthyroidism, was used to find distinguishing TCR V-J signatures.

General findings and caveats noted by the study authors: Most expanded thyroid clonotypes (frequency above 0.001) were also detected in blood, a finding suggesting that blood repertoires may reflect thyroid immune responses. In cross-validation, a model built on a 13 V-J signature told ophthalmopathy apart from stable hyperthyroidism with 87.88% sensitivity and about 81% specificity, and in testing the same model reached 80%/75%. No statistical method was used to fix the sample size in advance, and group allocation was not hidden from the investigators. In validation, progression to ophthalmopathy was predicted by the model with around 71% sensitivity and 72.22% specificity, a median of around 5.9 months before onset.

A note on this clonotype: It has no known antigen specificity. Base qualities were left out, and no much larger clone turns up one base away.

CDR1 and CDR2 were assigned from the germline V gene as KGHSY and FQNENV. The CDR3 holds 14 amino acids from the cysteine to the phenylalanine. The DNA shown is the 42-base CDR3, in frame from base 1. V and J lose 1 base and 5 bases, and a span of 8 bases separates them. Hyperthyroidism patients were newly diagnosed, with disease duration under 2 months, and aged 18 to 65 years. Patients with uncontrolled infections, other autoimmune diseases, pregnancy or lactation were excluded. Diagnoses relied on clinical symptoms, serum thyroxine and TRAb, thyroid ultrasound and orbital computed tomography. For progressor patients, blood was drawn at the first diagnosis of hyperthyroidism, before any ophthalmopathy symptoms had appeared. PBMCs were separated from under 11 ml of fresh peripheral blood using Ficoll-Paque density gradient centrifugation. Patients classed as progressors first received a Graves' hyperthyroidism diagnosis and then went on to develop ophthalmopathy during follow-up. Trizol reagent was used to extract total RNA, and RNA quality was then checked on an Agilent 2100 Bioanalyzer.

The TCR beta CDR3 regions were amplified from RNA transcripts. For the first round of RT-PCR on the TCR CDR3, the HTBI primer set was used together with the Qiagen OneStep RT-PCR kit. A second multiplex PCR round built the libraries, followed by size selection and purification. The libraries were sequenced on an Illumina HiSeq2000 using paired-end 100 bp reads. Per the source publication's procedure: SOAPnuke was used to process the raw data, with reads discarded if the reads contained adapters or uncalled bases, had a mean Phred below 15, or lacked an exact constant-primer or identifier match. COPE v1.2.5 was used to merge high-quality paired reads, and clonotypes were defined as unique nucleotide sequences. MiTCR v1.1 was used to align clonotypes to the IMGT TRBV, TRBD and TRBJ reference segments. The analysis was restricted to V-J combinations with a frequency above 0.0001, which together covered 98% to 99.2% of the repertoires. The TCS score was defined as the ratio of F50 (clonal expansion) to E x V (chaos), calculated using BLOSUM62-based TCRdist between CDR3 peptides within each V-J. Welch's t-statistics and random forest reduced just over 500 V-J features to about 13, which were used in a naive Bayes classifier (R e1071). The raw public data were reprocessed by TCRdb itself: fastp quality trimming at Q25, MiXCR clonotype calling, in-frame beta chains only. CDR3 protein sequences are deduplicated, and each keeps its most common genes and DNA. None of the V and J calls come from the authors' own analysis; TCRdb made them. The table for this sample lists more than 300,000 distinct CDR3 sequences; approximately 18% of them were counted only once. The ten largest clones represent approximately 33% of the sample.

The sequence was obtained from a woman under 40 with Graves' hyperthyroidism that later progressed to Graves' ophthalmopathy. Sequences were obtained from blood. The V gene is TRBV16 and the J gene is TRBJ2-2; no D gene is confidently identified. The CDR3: CASSQFRATGELFF. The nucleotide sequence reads TGTGCCAGCAGCCAATTCAGAGCTACCGGGGAGCTGTTTTTT.